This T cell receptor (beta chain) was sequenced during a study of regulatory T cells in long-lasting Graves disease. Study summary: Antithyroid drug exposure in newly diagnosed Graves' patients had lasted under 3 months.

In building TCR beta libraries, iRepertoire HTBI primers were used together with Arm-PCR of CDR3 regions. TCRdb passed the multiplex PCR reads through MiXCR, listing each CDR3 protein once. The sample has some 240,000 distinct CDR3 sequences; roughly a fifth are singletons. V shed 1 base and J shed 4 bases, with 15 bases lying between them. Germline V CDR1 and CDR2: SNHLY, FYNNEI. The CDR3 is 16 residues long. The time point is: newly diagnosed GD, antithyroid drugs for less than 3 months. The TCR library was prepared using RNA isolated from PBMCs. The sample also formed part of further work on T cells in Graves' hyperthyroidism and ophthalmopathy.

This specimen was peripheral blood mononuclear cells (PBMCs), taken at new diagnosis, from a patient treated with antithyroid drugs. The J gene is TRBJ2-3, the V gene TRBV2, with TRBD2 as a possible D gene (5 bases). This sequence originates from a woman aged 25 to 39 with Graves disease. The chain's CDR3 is CASSEGRPGWSDTQYF. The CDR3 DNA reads TGTGCCAGCAGTGAAGGACGCCCGGGATGGTCAGATACGCAGTATTTT.